The 9 T cell receptor beta chains reported below all come from one sample, sequenced in a study of blood T cell repertoires in COVID-19. Measured with immunoSEQ multiplex PCR; TCRdb has only the in-frame clones, and not every one. The table shows some 290,000 clones, with about nine tenths occurring only once. Sequencing input: peripheral blood. The receptors come from a woman in her 30s with COVID-19, enrolled during active disease.

The V gene is TRBV10-3, the J gene TRBJ1-4, with 8 bases aligning to TRBD1. The CDR3 sequence is 14 residues long. Germline values: CDR1 ENHRY, CDR2 SYGVKD. The V segment lost 2 bases and the J segment 7 bases; nucleotides outside the gene matches: 3. This CDR3 is CAISEAQGGEKLFF. The CDR3 bases are TGTGCCATCAGTGAGGCACAGGGGGGTGAAAAACTGTTTTTT.

This rearrangement joins TRBV5-6 to TRBJ2-1, with 11 bases matching TRBD2. Germline V CDR1 and CDR2: SGHDT, YYEEEE. The V gene end was trimmed by 6 bases and the J gene end by 12 bases; junction bases not matched to a gene: 8. CDR3 length: 13 amino acids. The CDR3 loop reads CASTLTSGRSQFF. CDR3 nucleotides: TGTGCCAGCACCCTAACTAGCGGGAGATCGCAGTTCTTC. Full variable domain (rest looked up from reference TRBV5-6 and TRBJ2-1): DAGVTQSPTHLIKTRGQQVTLRCSPKSGHDTVSWYQQALGQGPQFIFQYYEEEERQRGNFPDRFSGHQFPNYSSELNVNALLLGDSALYLCASTLTSGRSQFFGPGTRLTVL.

This chain joins TRBV19 and TRBJ2-7, with 12 bases aligning to TRBD2. Germline loops: CDR1 LNHDA, CDR2 SQIVND (reference sequence). The CDR3 loop spans 14 amino acids. Losses at the gene ends were 5 bases for V and 2 bases for J; bases not matched to a gene: 1. Written as DNA, the CDR3 is TGTGCCAGTAGTGGACTAGCGGGACCCTACGAGCAGTACTTC. It yields the protein CASSGLAGPYEQYF.

J is TRBJ1-2 and V is TRBV7-2; perhaps TRBD1 as D (6 bases). The germline V gene encodes CDR1 SGHTA and CDR2 FQGNSA. The CDR3 is 14 residues long. V lost 3 bases and J 2 bases, leaving 10 bases between the germline ends. As DNA, the CDR3 is TGTGCCAGCAGCTTTGACAGGATCAACTATGGCTACACCTTC. It encodes CASSFDRINYGYTF.

The chain couples TRBV7-3 to TRBJ2-3, with D tentatively TRBD2 (5 bases). The CDR3 totals 14 residues. Deletions cut 3 bases from V and 2 bases from J, with 9 bases between. Germline V gives CDR1 SGHTA, CDR2 FQGTGA. Here the CDR3 reads CASSLGDATDTQYF. CDR3 nucleotide sequence: TGTGCCAGCAGCTTGGGAGACGCCACAGATACGCAGTATTTT. The full variable domain, rest sourced from reference TRBV7-3 and TRBJ2-3, is GAGVSQTPSNKVTEKGKYVELRCDPISGHTALYWYRQSLGQGPEFLIYFQGTGAADDSGLPNDRFFAVRPEGSVSTLKIQRTERGDSAVYLCASSLGDATDTQYFGPGTRLTVL.

DNA of the CDR3: TGTGCCAGCGTCTTAGACAGCTACAATGAGCAGTTCTTC. Translating it yields CASVLDSYNEQFF. The rearrangement links TRBV2 to TRBJ2-1; possible D gene TRBD1, 5 bases. With 8 bases removed from V and 3 bases from J, the gap between germline ends came to 11 bases. The CDR3 sequence is 13 residues long. In germline, CDR1 is SNHLY, CDR2 FYNNEI.

The genes are TRBV18 and TRBJ1-1; D remains unclear. The V gene lost 1 base and the J gene lost 0 bases, with 9 bases spanning the gap. CDR1 and CDR2 (germline): KGHSH, LQKENI. This CDR3 comprises 15 residues. The CDR3 DNA sequence: TGTGCCAGCTCACCACGCGGGCAGATGAACACTGAAGCTTTCTTT. This sequence encodes CASSPRGQMNTEAFF.

This clone was counted only a few times. This chain uses TRBV6-5 with TRBJ1-6, with 7 bases that match TRBD1. The J segment lost 13 bases and the V segment lost 1 base, leaving 7 bases of the junction unmatched. The CDR3 totals 14 residues. Germline V gene lookup returns CDR1 MNHEY and CDR2 SVGAGI. The CDR3: CASSYWDRRYPLHF. Written as DNA, the CDR3 is TGTGCCAGCAGTTACTGGGACAGACGTTACCCCCTCCACTTT.

The chain joins TRBV6-5 to TRBJ2-5; 8 bases line up with TRBD1. The CDR3 is 16 residues long. The ends lost 2 bases at V and 4 bases at J; junction bases unmatched: 9. CDR1 and CDR2 from the germline V gene are MNHEY and SVGAGI. CDR3 sequence reads: CASSYHGQGPPETQYF. As DNA, the CDR3 is TGTGCCAGCAGTTACCACGGACAGGGACCCCCAGAGACCCAGTACTTC.